Here is one T cell receptor beta chain with its context. Generated by immunoSEQ multiplex PCR, the TCRdb table keeps only in-frame clones and is missing some. The sample consists of roughly 100,000 clones, about four fifths of them appearing once. This record belongs to a study of control samples from healthy donors and cancer patients. V trimming: 5 bases; J trimming: 3 bases; junction bases outside the gene matches: 4. This CDR3 is 14 amino acids long. Per the germline V gene, CDR1 is SGHTA and CDR2 is FQGNSA. The V and J genes are TRBV7-2 and TRBJ1-2, with 9 bases that match TRBD1. The TCR was taken from a woman aged 50 to 65 in good health. Sequencing was performed on blood. CDR3 loop: CASSPRTGDYGYTF. CDR3 in DNA: TGTGCCAGCAGCCCGAGGACAGGGGACTATGGCTACACCTTC.